Presented here are 7 T cell receptor beta chains from one specimen sequenced in a study of T cells after yellow fever vaccination. TCRdb itself ran the 5' RACE reads through MiXCR, one entry per CDR3 protein. The sample carries hundreds of thousands of distinct CDR3 sequences, 13% recorded once. The source was PBMCs, collected on the day of the yellow fever booster vaccination. Receptors originate from a man aged 25 to 45 who received the YFV17D yellow fever vaccine.

This chain uses TRBV19 with TRBJ1-4; TRBD1 matches 8 bases. The CDR3 runs 15 residues. V trimming: 7 bases; J trimming: 0 bases; junction bases outside the gene matches: 4. Per the germline V gene, CDR1 is LNHDA and CDR2 is SQIVND (reference sequence). Here the CDR3 reads CASKQGDATNEKLFF. CDR3 bases: TGTGCCAGTAAACAGGGGGACGCAACTAATGAAAAACTGTTTTTT.

This clonotype was observed a handful of times. V usage is TRBV29-1 and J usage is TRBJ2-1; D is unclear. V was clipped by 4 bases and J by 2 bases, with 12 bases between them. This CDR3 has 14 amino acids. Looked up from germline, CDR1 is SQVTM and CDR2 is ANQGSEA. Written as DNA, the CDR3 is TGCAGCGTTGCCTTTCCAGTTACCTACAATGAGCAGTTCTTC. It codes for CSVAFPVTYNEQFF.

V gene TRBV18 combines with J gene TRBJ2-1, with a weak D call TRBD1 (5 bases). The V end lost 5 bases, the J end lost 7 bases, and 18 bases lay between the germline ends. CDR3 length: 15 residues. Germline CDR1 reads KGHSH; CDR2 reads LQKENI. The CDR3 DNA is TGTGCCAGCTCAAACACAGGACCACCCTCGAATGAGCAGTTCTTC. This translates into CASSNTGPPSNEQFF.

Remarks on this clonotype: Mismatch with germline at one junction end may stem from a read error. The genes are TRBV20-1 and TRBJ2-1; 14 positions agree with TRBD2. The V gene's germline CDR1 is DFQATT and CDR2 SNEGSKA (reference sequence). The CDR3 length is 17 residues. This chain's CDR3 is CCASGTSGRLLYNEQFF. Here the CDR3 DNA reads TGCTGTGCTAGCGGGACTAGCGGGAGACTCCTCTACAATGAGCAGTTCTTC.

This clonotype was found a few times. The V and J genes are TRBV6-2 or TRBV6-3 and TRBJ2-1; D remains ambiguous. The V gene lost 6 bases and the J gene lost 12 bases, with 15 bases spanning the gap. The germline V gene has CDR1 MNHEY and CDR2 SVGEGT. The CDR3 has 12 amino acids. The CDR3 spells CASRDQPPGQFF. CDR3 bases: TGTGCCAGCAGAGACCAGCCCCCGGGGCAGTTCTTC.

This CDR3 reads CASSPGISNTGELFF. CDR3 nucleotide sequence: TGTGCCAGCTCACCAGGGATCTCGAACACCGGGGAGCTGTTTTTT. The chain has TRBV18 and TRBJ2-2; no reliable D call. In germline, CDR1 is KGHSH, CDR2 LQKENI. The CDR3 is 15 residues long. The ends were cut back, 2 bases at V and 0 bases at J, with 7 bases in the middle.

The CDR3, as DNA: TGTGCCAGCAGCTCTGGGGGGGCTGAAGCTTTCTTT. It translates to CASSSGGAEAFF. The gene calls are TRBV11-3 and TRBJ1-1, with D possibly matching TRBD1 (5 bases). The germline V gene encodes CDR1 SGHNT and CDR2 YENEEA. CDR3 length equals 12 residues. V was clipped by 4 bases and J by 6 bases, with 9 bases between them.